This T cell receptor beta chain comes out of a study of CD8 T cells in Susac syndrome. Study-level information: Active disease was present in six of the sequenced Susac syndrome patients, and remission in under ten. At the time of blood draw, patients with Susac syndrome were therapy-naive, receiving corticosteroids, or receiving intravenous immunoglobulin alone.

Germline assignment: CDR1 MNHEY and CDR2 SMNVEV (reference sequence). The ends lost 4 bases at V and 1 base at J; junction bases unmatched: 8. There are 19 residues in the CDR3. Reverse transcription used about 0.45 to 1 ug RNA and random hexamers. In TCRdb, the immunoSEQ multiplex PCR reads were re-called with MiXCR into one record per CDR3 protein. The sample has about 150,000 distinct CDR3 sequences; roughly 96% are singletons. As concerns this clonotype: No antigen is known for it.

CD8+ and CD4+ T cells were negatively isolated; TEMRA cells were FACS-enriched. Study-wide points: Only a relatively small number of individuals were included in the TCR sequencing and HLA analysis.

The rearrangement links TRBV27 to TRBJ1-6; 12 nucleotides line up with TRBD1. Sequenced material: CD4+ T cells from PBMCs. The source is a human donor with Susac syndrome. CDR3 residues: CASSYRGQGAQSYNSPLHF. The CDR3 bases are TGTGCCAGCAGTTATAGGGGACAGGGGGCTCAGTCCTATAATTCACCCCTCCACTTT.